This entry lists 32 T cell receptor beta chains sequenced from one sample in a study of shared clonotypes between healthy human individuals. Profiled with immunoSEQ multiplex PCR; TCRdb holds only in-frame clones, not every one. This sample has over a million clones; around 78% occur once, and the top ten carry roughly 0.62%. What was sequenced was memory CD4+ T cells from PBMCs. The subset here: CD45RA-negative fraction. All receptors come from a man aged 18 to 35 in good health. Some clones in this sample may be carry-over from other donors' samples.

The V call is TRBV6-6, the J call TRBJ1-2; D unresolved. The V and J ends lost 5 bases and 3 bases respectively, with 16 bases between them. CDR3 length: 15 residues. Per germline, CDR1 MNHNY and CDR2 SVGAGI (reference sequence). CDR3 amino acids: CASSTYRSTYYGYTF. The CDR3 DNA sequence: TGTGCCAGCAGTACCTACCGCTCCACTTACTATGGCTACACCTTC.

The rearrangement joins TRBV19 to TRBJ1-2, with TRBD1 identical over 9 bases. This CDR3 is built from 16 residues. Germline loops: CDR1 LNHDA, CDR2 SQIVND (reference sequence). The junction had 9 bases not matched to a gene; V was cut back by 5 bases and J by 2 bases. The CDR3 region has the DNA TGTGCCAGTAGTGCCCTCGGGACAGGGAGGAACTATGGCTACACCTTC. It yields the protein CASSALGTGRNYGYTF. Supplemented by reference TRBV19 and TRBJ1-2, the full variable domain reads DGGITQSPKYLFRKEGQNVTLSCEQNLNHDAMYWYRQDPGQGLRLIYYSQIVNDFQKGDIAEGYSVSREKKESFPLTVTSAQKNPTAFYLCASSALGTGRNYGYTFGSGTRLTVV.

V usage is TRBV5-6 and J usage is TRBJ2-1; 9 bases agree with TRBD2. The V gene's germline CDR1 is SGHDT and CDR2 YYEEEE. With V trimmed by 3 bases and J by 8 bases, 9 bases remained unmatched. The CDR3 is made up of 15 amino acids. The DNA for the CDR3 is TGTGCCAGCAGCTGGTTAGCGGGAGCAGAGTATGAGCAGTTCTTC. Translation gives CASSWLAGAEYEQFF.

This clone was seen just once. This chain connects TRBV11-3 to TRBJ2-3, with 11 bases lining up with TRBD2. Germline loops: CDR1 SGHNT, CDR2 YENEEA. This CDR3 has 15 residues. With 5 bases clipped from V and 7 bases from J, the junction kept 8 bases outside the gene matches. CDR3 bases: TGTGCCAGCAGCCCGACTAGCGGGATTCTGAATACGCAGTATTTT. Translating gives CASSPTSGILNTQYF.

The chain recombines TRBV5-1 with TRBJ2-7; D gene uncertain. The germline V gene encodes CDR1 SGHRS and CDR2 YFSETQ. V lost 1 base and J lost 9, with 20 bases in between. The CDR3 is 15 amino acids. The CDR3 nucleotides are TGCGCCAGCAGCTTGAATTTCTGGCGCCCCGAGGTGCAGTACTTC. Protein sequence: CASSLNFWRPEVQYF.

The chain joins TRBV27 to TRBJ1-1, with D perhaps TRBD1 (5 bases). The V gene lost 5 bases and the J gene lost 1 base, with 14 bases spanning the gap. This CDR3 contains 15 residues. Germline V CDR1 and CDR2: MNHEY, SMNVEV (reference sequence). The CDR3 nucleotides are TGTGCCAGCAGTCGCGAGGGGACTTCGAACACTGAAGCTTTCTTT. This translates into CASSREGTSNTEAFF.

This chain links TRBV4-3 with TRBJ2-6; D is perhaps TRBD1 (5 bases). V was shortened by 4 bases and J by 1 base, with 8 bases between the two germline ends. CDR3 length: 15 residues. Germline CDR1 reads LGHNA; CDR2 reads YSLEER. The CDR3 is CASSPGMSGANVLTF. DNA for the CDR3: TGCGCCAGCAGCCCAGGGATGTCTGGGGCCAACGTCCTGACTTTC.

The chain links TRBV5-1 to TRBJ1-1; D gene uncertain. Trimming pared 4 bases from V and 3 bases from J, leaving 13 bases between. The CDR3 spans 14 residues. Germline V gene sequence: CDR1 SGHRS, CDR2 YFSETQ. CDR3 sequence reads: CASSLSTAHTEAFF. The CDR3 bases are TGCGCCAGCAGCCTCAGCACAGCCCACACTGAAGCTTTCTTT.

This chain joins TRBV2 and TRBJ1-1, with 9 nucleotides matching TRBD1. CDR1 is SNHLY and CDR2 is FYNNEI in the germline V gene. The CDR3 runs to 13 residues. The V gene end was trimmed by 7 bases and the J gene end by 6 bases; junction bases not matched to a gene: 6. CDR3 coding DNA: TGTGCCAGCACCAGTACAGGGGGCGCTGAAGCTTTCTTT. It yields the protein CASTSTGGAEAFF. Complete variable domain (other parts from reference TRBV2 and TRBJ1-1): EPEVTQTPSHQVTQMGQEVILRCVPISNHLYFYWYRQILGQKVEFLVSFYNNEISEKSEIFDDQFSVERPDGSNFTLKIRSTKLEDSAMYFCASTSTGGAEAFFGQGTRLTVV.

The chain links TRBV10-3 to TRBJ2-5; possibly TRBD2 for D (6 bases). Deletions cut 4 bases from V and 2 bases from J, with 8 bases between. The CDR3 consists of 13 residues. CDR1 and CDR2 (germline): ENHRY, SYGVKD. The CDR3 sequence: CAISVSGQETQYF. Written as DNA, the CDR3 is TGTGCCATCAGTGTTAGCGGTCAAGAGACCCAGTACTTC.

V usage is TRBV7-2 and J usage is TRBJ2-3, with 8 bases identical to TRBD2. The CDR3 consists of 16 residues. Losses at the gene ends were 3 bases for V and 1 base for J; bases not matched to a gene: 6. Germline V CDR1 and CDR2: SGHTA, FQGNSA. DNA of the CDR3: TGTGCCAGCAGCTTGACTAGCGCGAGGGGCACAGATACGCAGTATTTT. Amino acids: CASSLTSARGTDTQYF.

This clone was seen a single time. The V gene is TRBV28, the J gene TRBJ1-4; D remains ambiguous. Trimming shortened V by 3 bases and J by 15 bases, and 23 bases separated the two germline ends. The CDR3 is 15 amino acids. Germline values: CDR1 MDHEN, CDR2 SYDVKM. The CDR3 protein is CASSLSVAPRELLFF. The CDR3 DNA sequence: TGTGCCAGCAGTTTGTCCGTGGCACCCCGTGAGCTTTTGTTTTTT.

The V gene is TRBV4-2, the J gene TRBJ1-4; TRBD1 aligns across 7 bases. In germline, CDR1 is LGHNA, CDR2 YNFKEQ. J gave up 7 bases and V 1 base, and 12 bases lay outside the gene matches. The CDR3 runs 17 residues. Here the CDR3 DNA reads TGTGCCAGCAGCCAAGTAGGCCCGGGACAGTGGGGTGAAAAACTGTTTTTT. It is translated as CASSQVGPGQWGEKLFF.

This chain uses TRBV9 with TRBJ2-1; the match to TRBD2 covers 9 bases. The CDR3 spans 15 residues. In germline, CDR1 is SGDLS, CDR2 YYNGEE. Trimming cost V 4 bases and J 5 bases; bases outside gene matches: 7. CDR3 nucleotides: TGTGCCAGCAGCCCCCGACTAGCGGCTAACAATGAGCAGTTCTTC. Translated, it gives CASSPRLAANNEQFF. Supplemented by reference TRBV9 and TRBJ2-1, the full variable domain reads DSGVTQTPKHLITATGQRVTLRCSPRSGDLSVYWYQQSLDQGLQFLIQYYNGEERAKGNILERFSAQQFPDLHSELNLSSLELGDSALYFCASSPRLAANNEQFFGPGTRLTVL.

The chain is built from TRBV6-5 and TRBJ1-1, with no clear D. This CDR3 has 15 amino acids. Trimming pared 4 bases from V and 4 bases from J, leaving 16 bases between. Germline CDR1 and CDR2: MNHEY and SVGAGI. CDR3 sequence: CASSFTSREGTEAFF. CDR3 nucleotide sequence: TGTGCCAGCAGTTTTACGTCCCGGGAGGGCACTGAAGCTTTCTTT.

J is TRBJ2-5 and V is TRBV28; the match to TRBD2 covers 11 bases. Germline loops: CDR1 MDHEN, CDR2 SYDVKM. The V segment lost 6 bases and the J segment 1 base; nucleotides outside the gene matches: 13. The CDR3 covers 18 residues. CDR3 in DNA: TGTGCCAGCAGGCCAGCCGGGACTAGCGGAATATTCCAAGAGACCCAGTACTTC. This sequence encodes CASRPAGTSGIFQETQYF. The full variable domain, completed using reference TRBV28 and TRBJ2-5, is DVKVTQSSRYLVKRTGEKVFLECVQDMDHENMFWYRQDPGLGLRLIYFSYDVKMKEKGDIPEGYSVSREKKERFSLILESASTNQTSMYLCASRPAGTSGIFQETQYFGPGTRLLVL.

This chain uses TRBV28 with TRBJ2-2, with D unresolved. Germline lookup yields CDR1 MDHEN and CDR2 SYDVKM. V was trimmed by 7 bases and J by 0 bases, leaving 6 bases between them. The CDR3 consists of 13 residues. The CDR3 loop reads CASMRSNTGELFF. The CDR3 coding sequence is TGTGCCAGCATGAGGTCGAACACCGGGGAGCTGTTTTTT.

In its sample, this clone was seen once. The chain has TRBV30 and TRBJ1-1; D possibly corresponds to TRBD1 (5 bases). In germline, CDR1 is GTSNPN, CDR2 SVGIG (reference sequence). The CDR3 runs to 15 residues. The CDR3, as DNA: TGTGCATCGACAGAGGGTTTAATAGGGGTCACTGAAGCTTTCTTT. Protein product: CASTEGLIGVTEAFF.

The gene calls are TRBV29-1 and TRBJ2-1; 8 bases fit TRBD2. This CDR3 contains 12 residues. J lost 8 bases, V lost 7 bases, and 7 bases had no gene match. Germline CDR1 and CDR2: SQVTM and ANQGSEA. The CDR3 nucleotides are TGCAGCGGGGCGAGCGGGAGCGATGAGCAGTTCTTC. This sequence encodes CSGASGSDEQFF.

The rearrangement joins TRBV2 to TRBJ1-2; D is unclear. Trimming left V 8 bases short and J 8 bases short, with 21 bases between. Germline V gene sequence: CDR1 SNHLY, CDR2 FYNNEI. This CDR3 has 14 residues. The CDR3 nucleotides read TGTGCCAGCGTAAAGGAGGCTGGTGGGCTAGGCTACACCTTC. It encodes CASVKEAGGLGYTF.

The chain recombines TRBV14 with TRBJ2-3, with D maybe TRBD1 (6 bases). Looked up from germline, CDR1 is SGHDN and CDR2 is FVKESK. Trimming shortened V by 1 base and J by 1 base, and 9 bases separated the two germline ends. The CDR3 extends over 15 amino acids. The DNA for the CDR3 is TGTGCCAGCAGCCAAGTCAGGGGCGGCACAGATACGCAGTATTTT. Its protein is CASSQVRGGTDTQYF.

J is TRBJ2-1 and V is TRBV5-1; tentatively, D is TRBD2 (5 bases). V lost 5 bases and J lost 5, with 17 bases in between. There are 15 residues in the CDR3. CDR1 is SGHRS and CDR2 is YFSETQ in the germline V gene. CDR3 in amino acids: CASSFLGGLDNEQFF. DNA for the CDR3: TGCGCCAGCAGTTTCCTAGGAGGCCTGGACAATGAGCAGTTCTTC.

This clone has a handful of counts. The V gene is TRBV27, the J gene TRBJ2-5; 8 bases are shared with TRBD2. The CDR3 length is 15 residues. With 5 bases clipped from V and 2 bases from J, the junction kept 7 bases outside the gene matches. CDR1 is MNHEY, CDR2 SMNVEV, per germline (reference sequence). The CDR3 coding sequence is TGTGCCAGCAGTACCCTTCGGGAGGGACAAGAGACCCAGTACTTC. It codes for CASSTLREGQETQYF.

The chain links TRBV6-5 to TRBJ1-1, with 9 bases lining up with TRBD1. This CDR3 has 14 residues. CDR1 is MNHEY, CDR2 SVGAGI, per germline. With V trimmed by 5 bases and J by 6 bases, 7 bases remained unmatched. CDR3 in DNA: TGTGCCAGCAGTCGGGACAGGGACCGCTCTGAAGCTTTCTTT. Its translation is CASSRDRDRSEAFF.

The CDR3 sequence: CASSMTGGLSYGYTF. The CDR3 region has the DNA TGCGCCAGCAGCATGACAGGAGGGCTTTCCTATGGCTACACCTTC. J is TRBJ1-2 and V is TRBV5-1; possibly TRBD1 for D (6 bases). There are 15 residues in the CDR3. CDR1 and CDR2 from the germline V gene are SGHRS and YFSETQ. Trimming left V 4 bases short and J 4 bases short, with 17 bases between.

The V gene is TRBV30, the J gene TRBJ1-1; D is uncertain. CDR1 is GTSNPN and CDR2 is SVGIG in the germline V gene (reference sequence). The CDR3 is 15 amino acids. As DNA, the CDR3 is TGTGCGGTTAAAGTTAGGAGCCCAATGAACACTGAAGCTTTCTTT. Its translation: CAVKVRSPMNTEAFF.

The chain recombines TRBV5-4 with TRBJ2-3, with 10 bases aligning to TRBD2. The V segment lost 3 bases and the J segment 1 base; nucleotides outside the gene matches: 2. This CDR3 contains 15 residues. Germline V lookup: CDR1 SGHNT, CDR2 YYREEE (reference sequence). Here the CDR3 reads CASSWTSGGTDTQYF. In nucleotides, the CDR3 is TGTGCCAGCAGCTGGACTAGCGGAGGCACAGATACGCAGTATTTT.

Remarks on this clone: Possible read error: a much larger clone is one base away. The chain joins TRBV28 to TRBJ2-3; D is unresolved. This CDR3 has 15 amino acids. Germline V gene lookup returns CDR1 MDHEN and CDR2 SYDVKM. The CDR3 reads CASFPGVQPTDTRYF. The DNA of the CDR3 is TGTGCCAGCTTCCCTGGAGTCCAGCCCACAGATACGCGGTATTTT.

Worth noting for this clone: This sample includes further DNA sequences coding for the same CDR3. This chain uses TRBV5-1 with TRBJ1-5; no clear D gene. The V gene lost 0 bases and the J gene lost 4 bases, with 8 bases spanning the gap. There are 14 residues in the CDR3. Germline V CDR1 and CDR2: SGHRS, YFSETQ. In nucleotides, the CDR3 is TGCGCCAGCAGCTTGGGAGTGGGAAATCAGCCCCAGCATTTT. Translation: CASSLGVGNQPQHF.

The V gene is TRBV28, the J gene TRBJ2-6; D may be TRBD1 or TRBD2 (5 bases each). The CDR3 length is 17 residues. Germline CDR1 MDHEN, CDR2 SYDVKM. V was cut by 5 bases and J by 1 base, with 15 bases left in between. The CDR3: CASSVPGTESGANVLTF. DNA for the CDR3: TGTGCCAGCAGTGTCCCCGGGACCGAGTCTGGGGCCAACGTCCTGACTTTC.

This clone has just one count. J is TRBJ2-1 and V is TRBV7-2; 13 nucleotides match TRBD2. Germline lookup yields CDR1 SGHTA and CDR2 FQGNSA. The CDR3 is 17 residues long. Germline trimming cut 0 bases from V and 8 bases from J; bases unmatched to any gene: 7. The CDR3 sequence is CASSLAPGGLAGYEQFF. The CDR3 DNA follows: TGTGCCAGCAGCTTAGCGCCCGGGGGACTAGCGGGATATGAGCAGTTCTTC.

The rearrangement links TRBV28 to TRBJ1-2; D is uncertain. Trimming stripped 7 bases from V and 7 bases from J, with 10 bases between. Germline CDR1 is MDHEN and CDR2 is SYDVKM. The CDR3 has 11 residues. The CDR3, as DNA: TGTGCCAGCATGGCATTGCTTGGCTACACCTTC. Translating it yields CASMALLGYTF.